These 22 T cell receptor beta chains were sequenced from one sample in a study of blood T cell repertoires in COVID-19. TCRdb's copy holds only in-frame clones and misses some; the assay was immunoSEQ multiplex PCR. The sample has about 120,000 clones; around 85% are singletons. Sequencing was done on a sample of peripheral blood. The receptors originated from a man aged 60-69 years with acute or convalescent COVID-19.

V and J are TRBV6-1 and TRBJ2-2, with 14 bases that match TRBD2. This CDR3 has 17 residues. Germline V CDR1 and CDR2: MNHNS, SASEGT. V shed 4 bases and J 4 bases; nucleotides not matched to a gene: 5. The CDR3 nucleotides read TGTGCCAGCAGTGGACTAGCGGGAGGGGAGGGCACCGGGGAGCTGTTTTTT. This encodes CASSGLAGGEGTGELFF.

The chain joins TRBV15 to TRBJ2-1; D remains unclear. Looked up from germline, CDR1 is LNHNV and CDR2 is YYDKDF (reference sequence). V lost 0 bases to trimming and J lost 7 bases, with 13 bases between them. The CDR3 is made up of 15 amino acids. CDR3 DNA sequence: TGTGCCACCAGCAGAGATCGGTCACAGCTTAATGAGCAGTTCTTC. This gives the protein CATSRDRSQLNEQFF. Looking up the rest from reference TRBV15 and TRBJ2-1 gives the full variable domain: DAMVIQNPRYQVTQFGKPVTLSCSQTLNHNVMYWYQQKSSQAPKLLFHYYDKDFNNEADTPDNFQSRRPNTSFCFLDIRSPGLGDTAMYLCATSRDRSQLNEQFFGPGTRLTVL.

The chain's CDR3 is CASSFSEVRQETQYF. In DNA form, the CDR3 reads TGTGCCAGCAGCTTTAGCGAGGTGAGGCAAGAGACCCAGTACTTC. This chain links TRBV7-2 with TRBJ2-5; possible D gene TRBD2, 5 bases. CDR3 size: 15 residues. Germline V CDR1 and CDR2: SGHTA, FQGNSA. Deletions cut 3 bases from V and 2 bases from J, with 13 bases between.

The chain combines TRBV4-3 with TRBJ2-1; 8 nucleotides line up with TRBD2. The CDR3 length is 16 residues. V shed 4 bases, J shed 6 bases, and the junction held 11 bases outside the gene matches. Germline assignment: CDR1 LGHNA and CDR2 YSLEER. The CDR3 spells CASSPGPGTRGNEQFF. The CDR3 DNA follows: TGCGCCAGCAGCCCGGGCCCCGGGACTAGGGGCAATGAGCAGTTCTTC.

The chain links TRBV6-1 to TRBJ2-3; TRBD2 might be the D (6 bases). This CDR3 comprises 16 residues. The germline gives CDR1 MNHNS, CDR2 SASEGT. The ends were cut back, 1 base at V and 3 bases at J, with 14 bases in the middle. CDR3: CASSEGFGRGTDTQYF. CDR3 DNA sequence: TGTGCCAGCAGTGAAGGGTTCGGGAGAGGGACAGATACGCAGTATTTT.

The chain carries TRBV5-6 and TRBJ1-2; 9 nucleotides line up with TRBD1. V shed 4 bases and J 2 bases; nucleotides not matched to a gene: 3. Per germline, CDR1 SGHDT and CDR2 YYEEEE. The length of the CDR3 is 14 residues. The DNA of the CDR3 is TGTGCCAGCAGCGCCGGGACAGGGAACTATGGCTACACCTTC. Amino acids: CASSAGTGNYGYTF.

J is TRBJ2-1 and V is TRBV7-2, with TRBD1 identical over 7 bases. J gave up 2 bases and V 5 bases, and 3 bases lay outside the gene matches. The CDR3 is 14 amino acids. Germline V gene sequence: CDR1 SGHTA, CDR2 FQGNSA. For the CDR3, the DNA is TGTGCCAGCAGCAGAGACAGGGCCTACAATGAGCAGTTCTTC. It specifies CASSRDRAYNEQFF. Looking up the rest from reference TRBV7-2 and TRBJ2-1 gives the full variable domain: GAGVSQSPSNKVTEKGKDVELRCDPISGHTALYWYRQSLGQGLEFLIYFQGNSAPDKSGLPSDRFSAERTGGSVSTLTIQRTQQEDSAVYLCASSRDRAYNEQFFGPGTRLTVL.

This chain connects TRBV9 to TRBJ2-1, with a weak D call TRBD1 (5 bases). Trimming stripped 3 bases from V and 0 bases from J, with 7 bases between. This CDR3 is built from 14 residues. Germline CDR1 is SGDLS and CDR2 is YYNGEE. CDR3 loop: CASSGGGSYNEQFF. The CDR3 region has the DNA TGTGCCAGCAGCGGGGGCGGCTCCTACAATGAGCAGTTCTTC.

This chain uses TRBV7-9 with TRBJ1-6; D perhaps matches TRBD1 (5 bases). This CDR3 contains 14 residues. CDR1 and CDR2 (germline): SEHNR, FQNEAQ (reference sequence). Trimming removed 2 bases from V and 10 bases from J, with 12 bases in between. The CDR3 DNA sequence: TGTGCCAGCAGCTTAAGTCAGGGTGGATCACCCCTCCACTTT. This gives the protein CASSLSQGGSPLHF. Full variable domain (missing parts from reference TRBV7-9 and TRBJ1-6): DTGVSQNPRHKITKRGQNVTFRCDPISEHNRLYWYRQTLGQGPEFLTYFQNEAQLEKSRLLSDRFSAERPKGSFSTLEIQRTEQGDSAMYLCASSLSQGGSPLHFGNGTRLTVT.

This clone has only a few counts. The genes are TRBV14 and TRBJ2-1, with D perhaps TRBD1 (6 bases). V lost 1 base and J 6 bases, leaving 13 bases between the germline ends. CDR3 length equals 15 residues. Germline-derived CDR1 and CDR2 are SGHDN and FVKESK. CDR3 loop: CASSQGTAPFNEQFF. The DNA of the CDR3 is TGTGCCAGCAGCCAAGGGACAGCGCCGTTCAATGAGCAGTTCTTC.

This clone came up once. The CDR3 bases are TGTGCCACCAGTGATTTGCTTAGAGCTAACTATGGCTACACCTTC. This translates into CATSDLLRANYGYTF. The rearrangement joins TRBV24-1 to TRBJ1-2; D not resolved. CDR3 length equals 15 residues. With 0 bases removed from V and 0 bases from J, the gap between germline ends came to 7 bases. The germline gives CDR1 KGHDR, CDR2 SFDVKD.

The chain recombines TRBV27 with TRBJ1-4; TRBD1 matches 9 bases. Germline V CDR1 and CDR2: MNHEY, SMNVEV (reference sequence). The trim removed 4 bases at V and 10 bases at J, leaving 7 bases unmatched. The CDR3 loop spans 14 amino acids. This CDR3 reads CASSYAGQGGKLFF. Here the CDR3 DNA reads TGTGCCAGCAGTTACGCGGGACAGGGTGGAAAACTGTTTTTT.

J is TRBJ2-1 and V is TRBV28; 8 nucleotides match TRBD2. V lost 4 bases, J lost 10 bases, and 12 bases stayed unmatched. The CDR3 contains 15 residues. CDR1 and CDR2 from the germline V gene are MDHEN and SYDVKM. CDR3 DNA sequence: TGTGCCAGCAGTTCTGTCGAGGCGGGAGGCGGGGAGCAGTTCTTC. It codes for CASSSVEAGGGEQFF.

The chain carries TRBV21-1 and TRBJ2-7; TRBD2, the table's D call, was not compared with the DNA. TRBV21-1 is shown as a pseudogene. This CDR3 contains 16 residues. This CDR3 reads CASSKDSMEGENEQYF. The DNA of the CDR3 is TGTGCCAGCAGCAAAGACAGTATGGAGGGAGAAAACGAGCAGTACTTC.

This clone was picked up one time. The chain links TRBV28 to TRBJ2-5; 8 bases agree with TRBD2. Germline values: CDR1 MDHEN, CDR2 SYDVKM. The V gene end was trimmed by 6 bases and the J gene end by 3 bases; junction bases not matched to a gene: 6. This CDR3 comprises 14 residues. This CDR3 is CASSRRGGKETQYF. The CDR3 coding sequence is TGTGCCAGCAGCCGCCGGGGGGGTAAAGAGACCCAGTACTTC.

V usage is TRBV3-1 (or the pseudogene TRBV3-2) and J usage is TRBJ2-1, with TRBD2 as a possible D gene (6 bases). CDR3 size: 14 residues. Trimming shortened V by 3 bases and J by 5 bases, and 11 bases separated the two germline ends. Germline V gene data show CDR1 as LGHDT and CDR2 as YNNKEL (reference sequence). Here the CDR3 DNA reads TGTGCCAGCAGCCACCAGCCTAGCGACAATGAGCAGTTCTTC. It encodes CASSHQPSDNEQFF.

This clone is a singleton in its sample. The chain links TRBV10-3 to TRBJ1-5; the D gene is possibly TRBD1 (5 bases). Deletions cut 7 bases from V and 5 bases from J, with 12 bases between. Per germline, CDR1 ENHRY and CDR2 SYGVKD. The CDR3 is 13 residues long. CDR3 in DNA: TGTGCCATCACCTCGGACACTGATCAGCCCCAGCATTTT. Translating it yields CAITSDTDQPQHF.

This sequence joins TRBV7-2 and TRBJ2-7; 8 bases map to TRBD2. Losses at the gene ends were 8 bases for V and 1 base for J; bases not matched to a gene: 7. Germline V lookup: CDR1 SGHTA, CDR2 FQGNSA. CDR3 length: 14 amino acids. CDR3 in DNA: TGTGCCAGCTCGGGGGGGACGCCTTCCTACGAGCAGTACTTC. Its translation is CASSGGTPSYEQYF.

V gene TRBV3-1 (or the pseudogene TRBV3-2) combines with J gene TRBJ2-6; no reliable D call. CDR1 is LGHDT and CDR2 is YNNKEL in the germline V gene (reference sequence). The CDR3 contains 13 residues. V lost 7 bases, J lost 4 bases, and 8 bases lay in between. CDR3 bases: TGTGCCAGCACCCACCTGGGGGCCAACGTCCTGACTTTC. This codes for CASTHLGANVLTF.

CDR3 nucleotide sequence: TGTGCCAGCAGCTTGGGGACTGGTCCACAAGAGACCCAGTACTTC. Translating gives CASSLGTGPQETQYF. The chain is built from TRBV7-2 and TRBJ2-5; perhaps TRBD2 as D (6 bases). Germline values: CDR1 SGHTA, CDR2 FQGNSA. The germline V and J ends were trimmed by 3 bases and 2 bases, with 13 bases remaining between them. The CDR3 is made up of 15 amino acids.

The chain joins TRBV2 to TRBJ2-1; 7 nucleotides match TRBD1. After removal of 8 bases from V and 1 base from J, the junction contained 11 bases not matched to a gene. Germline CDR1 and CDR2: SNHLY and FYNNEI. The CDR3 runs 16 residues. CDR3 residues: CASERDQGVSYNEQFF. DNA for the CDR3: TGTGCCAGCGAGAGGGATCAGGGGGTATCCTACAATGAGCAGTTCTTC.

V usage is TRBV7-9 and J usage is TRBJ2-2; weak D call: TRBD2 (6 bases). The CDR3 loop spans 18 amino acids. The germline V gene encodes CDR1 SEHNR and CDR2 FQNEAQ (reference sequence). V shed 3 bases and J shed 0 bases, with 17 bases lying between them. The CDR3: CASSFPIMASANTGELFF. CDR3 sequence (DNA): TGTGCCAGCAGCTTCCCCATTATGGCTAGCGCGAACACCGGGGAGCTGTTTTTT.